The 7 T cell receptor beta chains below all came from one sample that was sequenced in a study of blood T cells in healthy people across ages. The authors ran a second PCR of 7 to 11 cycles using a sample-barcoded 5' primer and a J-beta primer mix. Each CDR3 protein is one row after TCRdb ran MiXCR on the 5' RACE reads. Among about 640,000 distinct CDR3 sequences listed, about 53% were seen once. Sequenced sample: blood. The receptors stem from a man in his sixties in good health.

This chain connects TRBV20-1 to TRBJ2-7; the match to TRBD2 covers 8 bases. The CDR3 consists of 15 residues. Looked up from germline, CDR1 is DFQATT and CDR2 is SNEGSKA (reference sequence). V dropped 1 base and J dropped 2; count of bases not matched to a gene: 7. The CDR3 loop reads CSARAPGTRTYEQYF. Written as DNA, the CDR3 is TGCAGTGCTAGAGCCCCGGGGACTAGGACCTACGAGCAGTACTTC.

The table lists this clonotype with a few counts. CDR3 sequence (DNA): TGCAGCGTTGTCGAAGGGGAGACCCAGTACTTC. Its translation: CSVVEGETQYF. The genes are TRBV29-1 and TRBJ2-5; unclear D gene. Germline V gene data show CDR1 as SQVTM and CDR2 as ANQGSEA. The V gene lost 4 bases and the J gene lost 5 bases, with 8 bases spanning the gap. This CDR3 contains 11 residues.

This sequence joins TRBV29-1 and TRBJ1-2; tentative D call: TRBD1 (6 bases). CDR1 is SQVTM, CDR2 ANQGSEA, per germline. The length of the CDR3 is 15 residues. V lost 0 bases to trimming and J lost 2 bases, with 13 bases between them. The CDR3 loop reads CSVEERGRSNYGYTF. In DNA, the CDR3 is TGCAGCGTTGAAGAAAGGGGGAGGTCGAACTATGGCTACACCTTC.

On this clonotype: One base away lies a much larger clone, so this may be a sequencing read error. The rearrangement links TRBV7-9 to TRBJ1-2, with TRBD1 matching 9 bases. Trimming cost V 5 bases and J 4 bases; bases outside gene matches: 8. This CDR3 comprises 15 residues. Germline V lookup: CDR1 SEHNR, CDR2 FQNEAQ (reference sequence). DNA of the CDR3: TGTGCCAGCAGCATGGGACAGGGAATGCGCTATGGCTACACCTTC. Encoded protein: CASSMGQGMRYGYTF.

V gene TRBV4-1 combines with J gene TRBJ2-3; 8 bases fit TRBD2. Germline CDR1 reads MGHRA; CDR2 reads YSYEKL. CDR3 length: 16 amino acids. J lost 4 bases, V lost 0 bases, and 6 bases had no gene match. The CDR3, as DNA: TGCGCCAGCAGCCAAGAAGGACGGGGGGGGTCAGATACGCAGTATTTT. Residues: CASSQEGRGGSDTQYF.

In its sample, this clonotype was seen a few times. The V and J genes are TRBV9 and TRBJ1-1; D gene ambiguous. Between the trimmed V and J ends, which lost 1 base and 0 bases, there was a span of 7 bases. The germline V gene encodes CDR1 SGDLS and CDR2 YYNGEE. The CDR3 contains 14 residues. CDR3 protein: CASSVMGMNTEAFF. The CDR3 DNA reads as TGTGCCAGCAGCGTAATGGGTATGAACACTGAAGCTTTCTTT.

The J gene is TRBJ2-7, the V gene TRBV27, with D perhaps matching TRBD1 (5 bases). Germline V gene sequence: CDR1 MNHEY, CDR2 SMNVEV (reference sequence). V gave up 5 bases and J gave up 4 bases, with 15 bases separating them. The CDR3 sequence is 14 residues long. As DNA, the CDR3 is TGTGCCAGCAGTACCCTTGGCAGGGTGTACGAGCAGTACTTC. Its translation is CASSTLGRVYEQYF.